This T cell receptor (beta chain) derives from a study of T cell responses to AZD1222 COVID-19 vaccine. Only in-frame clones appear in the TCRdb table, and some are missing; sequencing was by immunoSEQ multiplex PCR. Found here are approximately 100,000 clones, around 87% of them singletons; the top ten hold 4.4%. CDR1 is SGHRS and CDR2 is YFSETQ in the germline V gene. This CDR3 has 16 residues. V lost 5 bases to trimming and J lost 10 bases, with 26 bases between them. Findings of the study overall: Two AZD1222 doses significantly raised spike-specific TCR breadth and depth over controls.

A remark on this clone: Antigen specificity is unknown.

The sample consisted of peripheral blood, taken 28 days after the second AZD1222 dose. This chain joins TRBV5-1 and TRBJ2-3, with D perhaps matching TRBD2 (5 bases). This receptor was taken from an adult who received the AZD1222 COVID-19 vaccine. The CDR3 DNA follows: TGCGCCAGCAGAAACGCCGCGCAGCGCGGGCTTCTGGCGCAGTATTTT. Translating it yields CASRNAAQRGLLAQYF. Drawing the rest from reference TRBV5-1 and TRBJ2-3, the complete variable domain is KAGVTQTPRYLIKTRGQQVTLSCSPISGHRSVSWYQQTPGQGLQFLFEYFSETQRNKGNFPGRFSGRQFSNSRSEMNVSTLELGDSALYLCASRNAAQRGLLAQYFGPGTRLTVL.